What follows are 3 T cell receptor beta chains derived from one specimen sequenced in a study. TCRdb re-analysed the RT-PCR reads in MiXCR, keeping a single row per CDR3 protein. The table shows hundreds of thousands of distinct CDR3 sequences, with 13% to 15% occurring only once. The sample taken for sequencing was memory CD4+ T cells from blood. The receptors stem from a female donor in good health, serving as a healthy control.

This clonotype was picked up many times. The rearrangement uses TRBV4-2 and TRBJ1-5; 10 bases map to TRBD1. V lost 0 bases to trimming and J lost 7 bases; unmatched junction nucleotides: 12. The germline CDR1 and CDR2 sequences are LGHNA and YNFKEQ. The length of the CDR3 is 18 residues. CDR3 loop: CASSQDRQGASGWQPQHF. The CDR3 nucleotides read TGTGCCAGCAGCCAAGATAGACAGGGGGCATCAGGATGGCAGCCCCAGCATTTT.

Only a few counts were recorded for this clonotype. The chain combines TRBV2 with TRBJ1-5, with TRBD1 matching 11 bases. CDR3 length equals 13 residues. From germline, CDR1 is SNHLY and CDR2 FYNNEI. V gave up 7 bases and J gave up 11 bases; unmatched junction bases: 7. CDR3 loop: CASMGTGGVAQHF. DNA for the CDR3: TGTGCCAGCATGGGGACAGGGGGGGTGGCCCAGCATTTT.

V and J are TRBV20-1 and TRBJ1-5; a weak D match, TRBD1 (5 bases). With 6 bases removed from V and 0 bases from J, the gap between germline ends came to 15 bases. The CDR3 length is 15 residues. CDR1 and CDR2 from the germline V gene are DFQATT and SNEGSKA (reference sequence). CDR3 bases: TGCAGTGCGGGATCTGGGGGGATTAGCAATCAGCCCCAGCATTTT. It yields the protein CSAGSGGISNQPQHF.